This TCR beta chain was profiled in a study of T cell repertoires in cytomegalovirus infection. The germline gives CDR1 SGHAT, CDR2 FQNNGV. This CDR3 contains 16 residues. Trimming left V 0 bases short and J 4 bases short, with 13 bases between. As concerns this clonotype: What it binds is not known.

One entry per CDR3 protein, called by TCRdb with MiXCR from the reads. This repertoire shows a few hundred thousand distinct CDR3 sequences, just under 40% found once; its top ten account for around 48%. The sample was cultured PBMCs, taken from culture after CMV antigen stimulation. This receptor was obtained from a human donor in good health (CMV status not recorded). Some clones in this sample may be carry-over from other donors' samples. This chain uses TRBV11-2 with TRBJ2-1; D is unresolved. The CDR3 region is CASSLDSGNWYNEQFF. The CDR3 DNA follows: TGTGCCAGCAGCTTAGATTCCGGAAATTGGTACAATGAGCAGTTCTTC.